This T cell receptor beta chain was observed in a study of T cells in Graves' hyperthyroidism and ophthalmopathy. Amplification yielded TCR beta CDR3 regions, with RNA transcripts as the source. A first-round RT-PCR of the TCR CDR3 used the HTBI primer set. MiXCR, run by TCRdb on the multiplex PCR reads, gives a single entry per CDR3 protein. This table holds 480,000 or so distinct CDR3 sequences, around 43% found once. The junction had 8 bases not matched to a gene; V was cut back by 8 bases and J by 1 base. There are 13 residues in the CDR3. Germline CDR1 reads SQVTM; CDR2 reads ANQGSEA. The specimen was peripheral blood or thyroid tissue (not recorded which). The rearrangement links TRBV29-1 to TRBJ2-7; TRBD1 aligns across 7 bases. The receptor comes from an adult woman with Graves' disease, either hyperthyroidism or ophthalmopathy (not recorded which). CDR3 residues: CSWRTGNSYEQYF. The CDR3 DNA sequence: TGCAGCTGGAGGACAGGAAATTCCTACGAGCAGTACTTC.